Below, 11 T cell receptor beta chains from the same sample are listed, as sequenced in a study of blood T cell repertoires in COVID-19. This table comes from immunoSEQ multiplex PCR, and its TCRdb copy is limited to in-frame clones, with some not included. The sample contains about 54,000 clones, approximately 88% of which appear only once. Sequencing used peripheral blood. These receptors were taken from a man aged 40-49 years with COVID-19, enrolled during active disease.

The CDR3 spells CASSLMSSGYEQYF. DNA of the CDR3: TGCGCCAGCAGCTTGATGTCCAGCGGCTACGAGCAGTACTTC. The chain joins TRBV5-1 to TRBJ2-7; D may be TRBD2 (5 bases). Trimming removed 1 base at V and 3 bases at J, with 11 bases between. The CDR3 consists of 14 residues. The germline V gene encodes CDR1 SGHRS and CDR2 YFSETQ. The full variable domain, in which reference TRBV5-1 and TRBJ2-7 provide the parts outside the CDR3, is KAGVTQTPRYLIKTRGQQVTLSCSPISGHRSVSWYQQTPGQGLQFLFEYFSETQRNKGNFPGRFSGRQFSNSRSEMNVSTLELGDSALYLCASSLMSSGYEQYFGPGTRLTVT.

The chain uses TRBV6-5 and TRBJ2-3, with TRBD2 identical over 11 bases. The CDR3 length is 15 residues. The J segment lost 14 bases and the V segment lost 10 bases, leaving 20 bases of the junction unmatched. The germline CDR1 and CDR2 sequences are MNHEY and SVGAGI. CDR3: CATLLVLAGGSGLYF. DNA of the CDR3: TGTGCCACCCTTTTGGTGCTAGCGGGAGGCTCAGGGCTGTATTTT.

This clone was observed once. The V and J genes are TRBV6-5 and TRBJ2-7; weak D call: TRBD1 (5 bases). V was cut by 9 bases and J by 1 base, with 13 bases left in between. The CDR3 is 13 amino acids. Per the germline V gene, CDR1 is MNHEY and CDR2 is SVGAGI. The CDR3 coding sequence is TGTGCCAGGGGGCGGCGACTTTCCTACGAGCAGTACTTC. Amino acid sequence: CARGRRLSYEQYF.

The CDR3 is CASTRGGGLEQFF. In DNA, the CDR3 is TGTGCCAGCACGCGCGGGGGGGGTCTTGAGCAGTTCTTC. V gene TRBV6-5 combines with J gene TRBJ2-1; 9 positions match TRBD2. V gave up 7 bases and J gave up 9 bases; unmatched junction bases: 7. The CDR3 runs 13 residues. In germline, CDR1 is MNHEY, CDR2 SVGAGI.

V gene TRBV4-1 combines with J gene TRBJ1-6; D is unresolved. Trimming cost V 3 bases and J 5 bases, with 20 bases left between them. The CDR3 length is 18 residues. Germline lookup yields CDR1 MGHRA and CDR2 YSYEKL. The CDR3 sequence is CASSHERSVQIDNSPLHF. Here the CDR3 DNA reads TGCGCCAGCAGCCACGAAAGATCGGTACAGATCGATAATTCACCCCTCCACTTT.

The V gene is TRBV5-8, the J gene TRBJ2-5; TRBD2 agrees at 11 bases. This CDR3 region has 15 residues. Germline V gene sequence: CDR1 SGHTS, CDR2 YDEGEE. With 4 bases clipped from V and 2 bases from J, the junction kept 4 bases outside the gene matches. As DNA, the CDR3 is TGTGCCAGCAGCGCCGGGACTAGCGGACAAGAGACCCAGTACTTC. Translation gives CASSAGTSGQETQYF.

This clone was observed a single time. This chain uses TRBV24-1 with TRBJ2-1; 9 nucleotides match TRBD2. This CDR3 has 16 amino acids. The V gene end was trimmed by 4 bases and the J gene end by 6 bases; junction bases not matched to a gene: 9. Germline CDR1 is KGHDR and CDR2 is SFDVKD. CDR3: CATSDPTSGLLNEQFF. The DNA of the CDR3 is TGTGCCACCAGTGACCCGACTAGCGGATTACTCAATGAGCAGTTCTTC.

J is TRBJ1-4 and V is TRBV6-2 or TRBV6-3; possible D gene TRBD1, 5 bases. This CDR3 contains 15 residues. Germline lookup yields CDR1 MNHEY and CDR2 SVGEGT. V lost 5 bases to trimming and J lost 0 bases, with 10 bases between them. DNA of the CDR3: TGTGCCAGCAGTCTAGGACATGCAACTAATGAAAAACTGTTTTTT. Protein sequence: CASSLGHATNEKLFF.

The V call is TRBV13, the J call TRBJ2-5; the D gene is possibly TRBD1 (6 bases). V was shortened by 4 bases and J by 0 bases, with 21 bases between the two germline ends. This CDR3 contains 18 residues. Looked up from germline, CDR1 is PRHDT and CDR2 is FYEKMQ (reference sequence). The CDR3 bases are TGTGCCAGCAGCTGCCGGCTGGACAGCCCGGGGTACCAAGAGACCCAGTACTTC. Encoded protein: CASSCRLDSPGYQETQYF.

This sequence joins TRBV9 and TRBJ1-1, with D perhaps matching TRBD1 (5 bases). The CDR3 is 13 amino acids. V was pared by 1 base and J by 6 bases, with 10 bases between. Germline CDR1 reads SGDLS; CDR2 reads YYNGEE. CDR3 protein: CASSVRGEAEAFF. The CDR3 bases are TGTGCCAGCAGCGTACGAGGGGAGGCTGAAGCTTTCTTT.

The chain couples TRBV5-1 to TRBJ2-1; TRBD2 matches at 8 bases. The J segment lost 7 bases and the V segment lost 4 bases, leaving 13 bases of the junction unmatched. The CDR3 covers 16 residues. CDR1 and CDR2 (germline): SGHRS, YFSETQ. For the CDR3, the DNA is TGCGCCAGCAGCCGGGACGGTACGGGGGGGCTGAATGAGCAGTTCTTC. Protein sequence: CASSRDGTGGLNEQFF.